This T cell receptor (beta chain) was profiled in a study of cytomegalovirus exposure and HLA in healthy donors. Background on the study: When 398 donors were genotyped, approximately 80% of them were found to fall in the Caucasian-associated ancestry cluster.

The V gene's germline CDR1 is SGDLS and CDR2 YYNGEE. Trimming removed 2 bases from V and 0 bases from J; junction bases left unmatched: 2. CDR3 length equals 16 residues. Study observations and caveats: Analyses of presence and absence presupposed an approximately uniform sequencing depth across donors. In a later analysis, a missense DCLRE1C variant was linked to TCR beta V- and J-gene trimming. A later analysis revealed that TCR association rates differed between HLA loci, peaking at DRB1 and bottoming out at HLA-C.

The PCR used 60 Vbeta and 13 Jbeta primers. Sequencing used immunoSEQ multiplex PCR; TCRdb keeps in-frame clones, though not all of them. Among around 100,000 clones listed, 55% to 65% were seen once. Only a few counts were recorded for this clone. Antigen specificity is unknown. This TCR was sampled from a woman aged 25 to 39 in good health and CMV-seronegative. Sequenced input: PBMCs. This chain connects TRBV9 to TRBJ2-6, with TRBD1 identical over 7 bases. Here the CDR3 reads CASSVRDSSGANVLTF. The CDR3 DNA is TGTGCCAGCAGCGTCCGGGACAGCTCTGGGGCCAACGTCCTGACTTTC.